A selection of T cell receptor beta chains follows, all from one sample in a study of Ad26.COV2.S vaccination and SARS-CoV-2 variants. Sequencing was performed with immunoSEQ multiplex PCR; in TCRdb, only in-frame clones are kept and a portion is missing. This table holds some 290,000 clones, roughly 80% found once. This specimen consisted of peripheral blood, obtained in a trial of Ad26.COV2.S vaccine versus placebo. The receptors here all came from a person between 18 and 65 years old who received the Ad26.COV2.S COVID-19 vaccine or a placebo. CDR3s include the opening cysteine and the closing phenylalanine or tryptophan.

>TRBV7-9
CASSASGTNNSPLHF
>TRBV7-2
CASSLVRGGAEEQFF
>TRBV11-3
CASSLGDRDYGYTF
>TRBV4-1
CASSQGIRTGLYGYTF
>TRBV2
CASRGGTSGATDTQYF
>TRBV7-9
CASSLVEGTEAFF
>TRBV7-9
CASSFQDKGYGYTF
>TRBV7-9
CASSRTSGGALLGETQYF
>TRBV30
CAWSVPGGGDYGYTF
>TRBV7-9
CASSPRGGETQYF
>TRBV5-1
CASSLAGTGRETQYF
>TRBV9
CASSPPGQGYEQYF